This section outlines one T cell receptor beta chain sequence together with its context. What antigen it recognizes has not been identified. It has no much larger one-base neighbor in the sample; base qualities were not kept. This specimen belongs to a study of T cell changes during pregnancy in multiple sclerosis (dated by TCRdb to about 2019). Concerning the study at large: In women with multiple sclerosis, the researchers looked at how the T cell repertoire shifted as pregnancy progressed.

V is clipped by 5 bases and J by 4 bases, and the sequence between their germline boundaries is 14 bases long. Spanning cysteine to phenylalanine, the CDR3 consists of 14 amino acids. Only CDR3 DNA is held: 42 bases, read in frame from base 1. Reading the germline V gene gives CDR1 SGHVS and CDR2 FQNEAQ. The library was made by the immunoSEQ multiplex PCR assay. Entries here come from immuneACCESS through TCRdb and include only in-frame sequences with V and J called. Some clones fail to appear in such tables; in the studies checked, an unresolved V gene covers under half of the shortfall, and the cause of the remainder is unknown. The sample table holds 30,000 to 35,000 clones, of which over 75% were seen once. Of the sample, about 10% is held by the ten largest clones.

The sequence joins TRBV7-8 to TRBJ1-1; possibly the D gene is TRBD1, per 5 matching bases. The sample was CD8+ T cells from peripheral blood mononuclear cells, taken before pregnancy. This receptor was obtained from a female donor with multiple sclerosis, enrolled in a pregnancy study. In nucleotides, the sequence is TGTGCCAGCAGCGTGCAAAGGACACCCACTGAAGCTTTCTTT. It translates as CASSVQRTPTEAFF.